The 5 T cell receptor beta chains presented below share a single source sample, sequenced in a study of spatial heterogeneity in lung cancer. The sample's time point: blood at routine non-recurrence follow-up after resection. Whole RNA came from tumor, nontumor lung or frozen PBMC and was sequenced without being sorted. Via MiXCR, TCRdb re-called the 5' RACE reads, giving one row per CDR3 protein. This sample yields about 52,000 distinct CDR3 sequences, of which under 8% are seen a single time; about a third belongs to the top ten. This material consisted of PBMCs, taken at follow-up. Source of these receptors: a female donor with early-stage non-small cell lung cancer.

This rearrangement joins TRBV6-1 to TRBJ2-3, with TRBD1 as a possible D gene (6 bases). The CDR3 runs 13 residues. CDR1 and CDR2 (germline): MNHNS, SASEGT. V gave up 8 bases and J gave up 6 bases, with 15 bases separating them. CDR3 amino acids: CASPGVGADTQYF. The CDR3 DNA follows: TGTGCCAGCCCAGGGGTAGGGGCGGATACGCAGTATTTT.

The V call is TRBV20-1, the J call TRBJ2-5; 8 bases line up with TRBD1. The trim removed 3 bases at V and 2 bases at J, leaving 5 bases unmatched. The CDR3 has 14 amino acids. Germline lookup yields CDR1 DFQATT and CDR2 SNEGSKA (reference sequence). The CDR3, as DNA: TGCAGTGCTAGCCCTCGGACAGGGCAAGAGACCCAGTACTTC. Translated: CSASPRTGQETQYF.

The V gene is TRBV9, the J gene TRBJ1-1; no firm D call. Germline V gene data show CDR1 as SGDLS and CDR2 as YYNGEE. The V and J ends lost 3 bases and 5 bases respectively, with 11 bases between them. The CDR3 contains 13 residues. CDR3 region: CASSAGLETEAFF. In DNA form, the CDR3 reads TGTGCCAGCAGCGCCGGGCTTGAAACTGAAGCTTTCTTT.

This clonotype was observed many times. The chain uses TRBV6-2 or TRBV6-3 and TRBJ1-1; D remains unclear. The germline gives CDR1 MNHEY, CDR2 SVGEGT. The CDR3 totals 12 residues. Trimming stripped 8 bases from V and 2 bases from J, with 9 bases between. The CDR3 DNA is TGTGCCAGCCGAACCTTTAACACTGAAGCTTTCTTT. Translating gives CASRTFNTEAFF.

This clonotype was seen more than once but under ten times. The rearrangement joins TRBV5-1 to TRBJ2-5, with D maybe TRBD1 (5 bases). The germline V and J ends were trimmed by 2 bases and 3 bases, with 14 bases remaining between them. The CDR3 runs to 15 residues. Germline V lookup: CDR1 SGHRS, CDR2 YFSETQ. The CDR3 bases are TGCGCCAGCAGCTTAATGGGCACAGGAGAAGAGACCCAGTACTTC. Translated: CASSLMGTGEETQYF.